This T cell receptor beta chain was captured in a study of post-analysis software for immune sequencing data. Study-level results: Patients carried five TRBV segments more frequently than controls did, and TRBV5-6, TRBV5-1 and TRBV20-1 were among them.

On this clonotype: Its specificity is unknown.

The germline V gene has CDR1 DFQATT and CDR2 SNEGSKA (reference sequence). Between the trimmed V and J ends, which lost 2 bases and 2 bases, there was a span of 7 bases. This CDR3 region has 12 residues. cDNA libraries of TCR beta carried unique molecular identifiers. One entry per CDR3 protein, called by TCRdb with MiXCR from the PCR reads. The table includes roughly 570,000 distinct CDR3 sequences, around a third detected once. The sequencing input was blood. The rearrangement uses TRBV20-1 and TRBJ2-7; maybe TRBD1 (5 bases). The source of this sequence is a girl aged 2 to 17 with multiple sclerosis. CDR3 region: CSARRGPYEQYF. The CDR3 DNA reads TGCAGTGCTAGAAGGGGCCCCTACGAGCAGTACTTC.